This TCR beta chain was observed in a study of CD8 T cells in ankylosing spondylitis. At least ten counts were recorded for this clonotype. The antigen is undetermined. This CDR3 region has 15 residues. Per the germline V gene, CDR1 is MGHRA and CDR2 is YSYEKL. Study observations and caveats: Disease-linked clones reportedly showed significant enrichment in matched ankylosing spondylitis synovial fluid. Within ankylosing spondylitis blood, a TCR beta motif made up of eight highly homologous variants appeared to be characteristic. Earlier literature documents some of the motif variants in reactive arthritis synovial fluid and blood.

Using its own MiXCR run on the 5' RACE reads, TCRdb lists one record per CDR3 protein. The table shows under 55,000 distinct CDR3 sequences, with about 7% occurring only once. This TCR was recovered from a female donor with ankylosing spondylitis or in good health (not recorded which). The chain couples TRBV4-1 to TRBJ2-3, with D perhaps TRBD1 (6 bases). Sequenced sample: blood, either unsorted or a sorted T cell fraction (not recorded which). CDR3 sequence: CAGAWSPDSTDTQYF. CDR3 DNA: TGCGCGGGGGCATGGTCACCGGATAGCACAGATACGCAGTATTTT.